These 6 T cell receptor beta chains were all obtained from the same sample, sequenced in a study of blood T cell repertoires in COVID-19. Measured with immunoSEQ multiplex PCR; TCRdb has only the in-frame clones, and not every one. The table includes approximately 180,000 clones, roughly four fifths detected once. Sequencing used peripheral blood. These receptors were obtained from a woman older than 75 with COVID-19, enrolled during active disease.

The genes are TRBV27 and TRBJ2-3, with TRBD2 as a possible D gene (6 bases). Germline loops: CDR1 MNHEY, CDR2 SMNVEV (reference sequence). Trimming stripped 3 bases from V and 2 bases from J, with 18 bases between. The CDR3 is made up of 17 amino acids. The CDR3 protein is CASSLMAGSGFTDTQYF. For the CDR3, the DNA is TGTGCCAGCAGTTTGATGGCGGGGTCAGGGTTCACAGATACGCAGTATTTT.

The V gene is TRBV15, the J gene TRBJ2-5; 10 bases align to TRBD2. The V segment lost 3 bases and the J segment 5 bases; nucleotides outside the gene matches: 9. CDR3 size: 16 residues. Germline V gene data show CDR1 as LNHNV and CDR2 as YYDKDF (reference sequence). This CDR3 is CATSRGKTSGWETQYF. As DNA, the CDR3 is TGTGCCACCAGCAGGGGAAAGACTAGCGGGTGGGAGACCCAGTACTTC.

The DNA of the CDR3 is TGTGCCAGCAGTTTCCTAGACAGGCAAGAGACCCAGTACTTC. Its protein is CASSFLDRQETQYF. V and J are TRBV27 and TRBJ2-5, with D maybe TRBD1 (6 bases). Between the trimmed V and J ends, which lost 3 bases and 2 bases, there was a span of 10 bases. The CDR3 covers 14 residues. Per germline, CDR1 MNHEY and CDR2 SMNVEV (reference sequence).

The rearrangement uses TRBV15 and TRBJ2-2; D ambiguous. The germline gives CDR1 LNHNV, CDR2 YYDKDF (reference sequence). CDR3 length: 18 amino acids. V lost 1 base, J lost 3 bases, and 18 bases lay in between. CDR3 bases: TGTGCCACCAGCAGAGCCAACCGGGTCGGATTACACACCGGGGAGCTGTTTTTT. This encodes CATSRANRVGLHTGELFF.

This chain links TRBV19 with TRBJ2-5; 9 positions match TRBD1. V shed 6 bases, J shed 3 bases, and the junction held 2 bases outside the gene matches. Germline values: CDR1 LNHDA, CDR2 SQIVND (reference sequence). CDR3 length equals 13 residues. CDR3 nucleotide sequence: TGTGCCAGTAGAGACAGGGGGAAAGAGACCCAGTACTTC. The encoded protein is CASRDRGKETQYF.

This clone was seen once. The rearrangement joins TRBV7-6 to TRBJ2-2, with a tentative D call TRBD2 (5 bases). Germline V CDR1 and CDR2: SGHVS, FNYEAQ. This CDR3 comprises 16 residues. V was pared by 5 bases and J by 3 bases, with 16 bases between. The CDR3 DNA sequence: TGTGCCAGCAGCCCATGGACCGCAGCGGACACCGGGGAGCTGTTTTTT. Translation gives CASSPWTAADTGELFF. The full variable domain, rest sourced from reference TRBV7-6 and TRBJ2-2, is GAGVSQSPRYKVTKRGQDVALRCDPISGHVSLYWYRQALGQGPEFLTYFNYEAQQDKSGLPNDRFSAERPEGSISTLTIQRTEQRDSAMYRCASSPWTAADTGELFFGEGSRLTVL.